This TCR beta chain was obtained from a study of STAT5B mutations in CD4+ large granular lymphocyte leukemia. Study results and caveats: TRBV06-family usage was enriched in top patient clones (8/27) versus controls (2/35). The CD4+ versus CD8+ T-LGLL clonality difference may reflect limited sample size. Without putative leukemic clones, patient CD4-sorted repertoires remained more clonal than healthy CD4+ repertoires.

Authors' analysis steps: A productive frequency of 2.59 x 10-5 was the lowest detectable. Sequencing was performed with immunoSEQ multiplex PCR; in TCRdb, only in-frame clones are kept and a portion is missing. For V, J and clone size, that table is used; D and trimming come from the DNA. The repertoire holds some 41,000 clones, with about four fifths as singletons. The CDR3 length is 14 residues. V gave up 5 bases and J gave up 8 bases; unmatched junction bases: 3. Germline CDR1 reads MNHEY; CDR2 reads SVGAGI. This clone was counted once. Its antigen is still unknown. The sample was CD4+ T cells from blood buffy coats. The V gene is TRBV6-5, the J gene TRBJ1-6; 10 bases fit TRBD1. The TCR was taken from a human donor in good health. The CDR3 region has the DNA TGTGCCAGCAGTCCGGGACAGGGGCATTCACCCCTCCACTTT. Translating gives CASSPGQGHSPLHF.